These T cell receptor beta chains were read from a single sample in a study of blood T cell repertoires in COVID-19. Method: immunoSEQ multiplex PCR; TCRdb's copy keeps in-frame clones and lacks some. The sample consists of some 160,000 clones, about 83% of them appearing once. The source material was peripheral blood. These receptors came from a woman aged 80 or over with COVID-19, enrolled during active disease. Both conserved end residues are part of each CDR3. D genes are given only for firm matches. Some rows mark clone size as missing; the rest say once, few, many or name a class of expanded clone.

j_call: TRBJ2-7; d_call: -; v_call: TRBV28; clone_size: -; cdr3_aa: CASKGHGTYEQYF; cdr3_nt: TGTGCCAGCAAGGGTCACGGGACCTACGAGCAGTACTTC
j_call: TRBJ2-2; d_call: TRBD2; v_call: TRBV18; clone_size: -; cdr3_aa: CASSPLGGIDTGELFF; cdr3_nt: TGTGCCAGCTCACCACTCGGGGGGATTGACACCGGGGAGCTGTTTTTT
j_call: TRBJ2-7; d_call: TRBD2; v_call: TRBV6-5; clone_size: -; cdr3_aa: CASRKYLAGAYEQYF; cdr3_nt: TGTGCCAGCAGGAAGTATCTAGCGGGAGCCTACGAGCAGTACTTC
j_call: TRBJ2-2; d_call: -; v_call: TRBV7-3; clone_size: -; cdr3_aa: CASSLSPLAANTGELFF; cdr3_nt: TGTGCCAGCAGCTTATCTCCTTTAGCAGCGAACACCGGGGAGCTGTTTTTT
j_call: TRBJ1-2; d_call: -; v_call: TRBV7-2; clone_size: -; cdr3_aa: CASSLAAGEGYTF; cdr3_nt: TGTGCCAGCAGCTTAGCGGCAGGGGAAGGCTACACCTTC
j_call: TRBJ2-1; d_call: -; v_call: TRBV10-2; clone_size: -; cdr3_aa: CASSSRVLDNEQFF; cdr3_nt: TGCGCCAGCAGCTCTCGCGTCTTGGACAATGAGCAGTTCTTC
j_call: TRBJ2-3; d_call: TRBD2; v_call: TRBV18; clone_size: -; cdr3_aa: CASSPFSAGGEDTQYF; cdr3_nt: TGTGCCAGCTCGCCCTTCTCTGCGGGAGGGGAAGATACGCAGTATTTT
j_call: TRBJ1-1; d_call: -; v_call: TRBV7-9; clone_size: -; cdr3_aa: CASSLGQGDTEAFF; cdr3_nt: TGTGCCAGCAGCTTAGGGCAGGGTGACACTGAAGCTTTCTTT
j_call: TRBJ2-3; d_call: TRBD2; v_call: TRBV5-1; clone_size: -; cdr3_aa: CASSLGASGVTDTQYF; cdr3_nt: TGCGCCAGCAGCTTGGGTGCTAGCGGGGTAACAGATACGCAGTATTTT
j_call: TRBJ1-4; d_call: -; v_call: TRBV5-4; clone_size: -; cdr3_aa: CASSPESTNEKLFF; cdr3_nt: TGTGCCAGCAGCCCCGAGTCAACTAATGAAAAACTGTTTTTT
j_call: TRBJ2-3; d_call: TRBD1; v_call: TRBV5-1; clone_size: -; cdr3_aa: CASSSGQVTDTQYF; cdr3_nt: TGCGCCAGCAGCTCCGGACAGGTTACAGATACGCAGTATTTT
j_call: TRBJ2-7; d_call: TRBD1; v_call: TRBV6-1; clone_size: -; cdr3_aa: CASSEAGQGDYEQYF; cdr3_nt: TGTGCCAGCAGTGAAGCGGGGCAGGGGGACTACGAGCAGTACTTC
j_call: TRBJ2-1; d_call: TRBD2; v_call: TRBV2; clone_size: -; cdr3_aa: CASSDPRASGRSDEQFF; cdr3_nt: TGTGCCAGCAGTGACCCACGGGCTAGCGGGAGATCGGATGAGCAGTTCTTC
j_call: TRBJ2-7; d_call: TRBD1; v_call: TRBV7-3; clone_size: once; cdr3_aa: CASSLDRVRDEQYF; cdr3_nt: TGTGCCAGCAGCTTGGACAGGGTCAGGGACGAGCAGTACTTC
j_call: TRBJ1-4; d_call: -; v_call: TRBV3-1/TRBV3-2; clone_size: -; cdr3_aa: CASSPGLTNEKLFF; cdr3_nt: TGTGCCAGCAGTCCAGGGCTAACTAATGAAAAACTGTTTTTT
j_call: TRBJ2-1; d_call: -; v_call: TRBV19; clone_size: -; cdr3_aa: CASSIQGTRVEQFF; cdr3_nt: TGTGCCAGTAGTATACAGGGTACGCGAGTTGAGCAGTTCTTC
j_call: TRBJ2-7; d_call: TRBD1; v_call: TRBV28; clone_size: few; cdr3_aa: CASSKPQGASYEQYF; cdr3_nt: TGTGCCAGCAGTAAGCCACAGGGGGCATCCTACGAGCAGTACTTC
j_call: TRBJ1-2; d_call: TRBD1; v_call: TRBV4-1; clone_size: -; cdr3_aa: CASRRDRDYGYTF; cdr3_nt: TGCGCCAGCAGACGGGACAGGGACTATGGCTACACCTTT
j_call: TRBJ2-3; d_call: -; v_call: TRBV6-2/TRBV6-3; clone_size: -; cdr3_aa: CASSYSISGAWITQYF; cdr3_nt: TGTGCCAGCAGTTACTCGATTAGCGGCGCATGGATTACGCAGTATTTT
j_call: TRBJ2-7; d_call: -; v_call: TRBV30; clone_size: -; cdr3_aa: CAWSVRGAVRREEQYF; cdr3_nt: TGTGCCTGGAGTGTACGGGGGGCAGTGCGGCGAGAGGAGCAGTACTTC
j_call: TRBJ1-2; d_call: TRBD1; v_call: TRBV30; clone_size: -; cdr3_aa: CAWDREFRGYTF; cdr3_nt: TGTGCCTGGGACAGGGAGTTCCGTGGCTACACCTTC
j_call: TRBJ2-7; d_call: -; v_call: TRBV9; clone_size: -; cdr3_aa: CASSVVDWSYEQYF; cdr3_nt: TGTGCCAGCAGCGTAGTCGACTGGTCCTACGAGCAGTACTTC
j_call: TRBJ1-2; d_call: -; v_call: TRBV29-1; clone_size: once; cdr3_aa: CSVGQGNNYGYTF; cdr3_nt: TGCAGCGTTGGGCAGGGGAACAACTATGGCTACACCTTC
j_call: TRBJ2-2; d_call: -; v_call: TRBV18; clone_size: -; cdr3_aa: CASSPFTGNTGELFF; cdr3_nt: TGTGCCAGCTCACCATTTACAGGGAACACCGGGGAGCTGTTTTTT
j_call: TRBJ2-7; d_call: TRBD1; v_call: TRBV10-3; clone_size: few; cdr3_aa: CAISADRDEQYF; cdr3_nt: TGTGCCATCAGTGCAGACAGGGACGAGCAGTACTTC
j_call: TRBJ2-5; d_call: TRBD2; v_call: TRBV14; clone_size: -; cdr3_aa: CASSHRLAGGETQYF; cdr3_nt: TGTGCCAGCAGCCATCGACTAGCGGGGGGAGAGACCCAGTACTTC
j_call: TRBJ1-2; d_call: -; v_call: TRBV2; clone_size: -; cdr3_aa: CASSERRGGYTF; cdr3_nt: TGTGCCAGCAGTGAAAGGCGCGGTGGCTACACCTTC
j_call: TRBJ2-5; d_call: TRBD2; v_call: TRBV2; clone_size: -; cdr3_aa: CASRAGLAGMKVETQYF; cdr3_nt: TGTGCCAGCAGAGCGGGACTAGCGGGAATGAAGGTGGAGACCCAGTACTTC
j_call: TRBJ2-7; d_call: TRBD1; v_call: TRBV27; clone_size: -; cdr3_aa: CASSLFRGTGSSEQYF; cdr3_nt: TGTGCCAGCAGTTTATTCCGGGGGACAGGCTCCTCCGAGCAGTACTTC
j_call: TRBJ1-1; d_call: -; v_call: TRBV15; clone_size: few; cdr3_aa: CATSRDRVGLEAFF; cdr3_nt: TGTGCCACCAGCAGAGATCGGGTCGGCCTTGAAGCTTTCTTT
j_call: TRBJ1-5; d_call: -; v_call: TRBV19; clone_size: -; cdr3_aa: CASSVLGGIGNQPQHF; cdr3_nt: TGTGCCAGTAGTGTCCTGGGGGGAATAGGCAATCAGCCCCAGCATTTT
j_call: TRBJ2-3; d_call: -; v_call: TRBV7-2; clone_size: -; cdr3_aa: CASSPTFWGGTPLF; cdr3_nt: TGTGCCAGCAGCCCCACCTTCTGGGGGGGCACCCCCCTATTT
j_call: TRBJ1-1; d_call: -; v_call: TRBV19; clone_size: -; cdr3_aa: CASLAGANTEAFF; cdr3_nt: TGTGCCAGTTTAGCAGGGGCGAACACTGAAGCTTTCTTT
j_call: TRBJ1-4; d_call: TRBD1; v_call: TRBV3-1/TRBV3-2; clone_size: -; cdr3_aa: CASSQGTGWAEKLFF; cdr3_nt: TGTGCCAGCAGCCAAGGGACAGGGTGGGCTGAAAAACTGTTTTTT
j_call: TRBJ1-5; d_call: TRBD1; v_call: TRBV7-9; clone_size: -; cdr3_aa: CASSPGTVDLKDF; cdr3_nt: TGTGCCAGCAGCCCCGGGACAGTCGACTTGAAGGATTTT
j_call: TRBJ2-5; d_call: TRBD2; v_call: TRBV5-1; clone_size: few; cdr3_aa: CASSGSGSDGETQYF; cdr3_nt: TGCGCCAGCAGCGGTAGCGGGAGCGATGGGGAGACCCAGTACTTC
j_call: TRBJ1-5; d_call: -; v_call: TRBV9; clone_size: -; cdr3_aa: CASSRTRETNQPQHF; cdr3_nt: TGTGCCAGCAGCAGAACCCGGGAGACTAATCAGCCCCAGCATTTT
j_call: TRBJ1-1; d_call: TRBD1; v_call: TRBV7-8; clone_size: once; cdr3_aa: CASSWTGLNTEAFF; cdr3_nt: TGTGCCAGCAGCTGGACAGGGTTGAACACTGAAGCTTTCTTT
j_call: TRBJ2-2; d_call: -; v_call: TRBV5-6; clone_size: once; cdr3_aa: CASAGRLLNTGELFF; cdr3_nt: TGTGCCAGCGCCGGGAGACTGCTAAACACCGGGGAGCTGTTTTTT
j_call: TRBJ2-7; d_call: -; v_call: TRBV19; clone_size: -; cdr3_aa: CASSRVSTYEQYF; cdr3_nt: TGTGCCAGTAGCAGGGTTTCGACCTACGAGCAGTACTTC
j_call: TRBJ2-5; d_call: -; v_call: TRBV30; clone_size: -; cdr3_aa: CAWSVRGSGGRETQYF; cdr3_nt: TGTGCCTGGAGTGTGAGGGGTAGCGGTGGTAGGGAGACCCAGTACTTC
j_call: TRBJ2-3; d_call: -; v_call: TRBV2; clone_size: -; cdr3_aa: CASVLRESTDTQYF; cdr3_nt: TGTGCCAGCGTCCTGCGGGAAAGCACAGATACGCAGTATTTT
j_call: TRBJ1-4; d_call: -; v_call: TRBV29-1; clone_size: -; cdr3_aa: CSVSGLEGEKLFF; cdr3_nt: TGCAGCGTTTCGGGTCTTGAGGGTGAAAAACTGTTTTTT
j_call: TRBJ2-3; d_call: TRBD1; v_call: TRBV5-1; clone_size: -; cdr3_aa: CASSFEGGRSDTQYF; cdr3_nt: TGCGCCAGCAGCTTCGAAGGGGGCAGGTCAGATACGCAGTATTTT
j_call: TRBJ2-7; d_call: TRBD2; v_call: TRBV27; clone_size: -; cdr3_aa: CASSTRWSSGSREQYF; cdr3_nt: TGTGCCAGCAGTACCAGGTGGAGTAGCGGGAGTAGGGAGCAGTACTTC
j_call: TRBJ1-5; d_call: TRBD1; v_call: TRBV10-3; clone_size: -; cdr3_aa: CAIRDGQGGNQPQHF; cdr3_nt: TGTGCCATCAGGGACGGACAGGGCGGCAATCAGCCCCAGCATTTT
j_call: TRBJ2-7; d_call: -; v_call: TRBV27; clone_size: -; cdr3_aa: CASSFRESYEQYF; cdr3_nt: TGTGCCAGCAGTTTCAGGGAATCCTACGAGCAGTACTTC
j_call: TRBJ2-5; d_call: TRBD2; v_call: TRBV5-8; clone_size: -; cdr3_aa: CASTLGISGRAGTGETQYF; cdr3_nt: TGTGCCAGCACCCTGGGGATTAGCGGGAGGGCCGGCACCGGGGAGACCCAGTACTTC
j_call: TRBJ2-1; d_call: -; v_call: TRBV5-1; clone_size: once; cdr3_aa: CASSLDSTYNEQFF; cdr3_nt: TGCGCCAGCAGCTTGGACAGTACCTACAATGAGCAGTTCTTC